The rows below give T cell receptor beta chains drawn from one sample of a study of cytomegalovirus exposure and HLA in healthy donors. The method was immunoSEQ multiplex PCR; TCRdb's version includes in-frame clones alone and lacks a portion of them. In the table there are around 250,000 clones, nearly 90% of which are singletons. The specimen sequenced was PBMCs. These receptors were taken from a woman aged 18-29 years in good health and CMV-seronegative. Both conserved end residues are part of each CDR3. The D gene is left open where the match is weak. Only some rows state a clone size, as once, few, many or a class for expanded clones.

V gene,clone size,D gene,J gene,CDR3 protein,CDR3 DNA
TRBV27,.,TRBD1,TRBJ2-1,CASSPGTAYNEQFF,TGTGCCAGCAGTCCCGGGACAGCGTACAATGAGCAGTTCTTC
TRBV27,once,.,TRBJ1-1,CASSPLFPEGLTEAFF,TGTGCCAGCAGTCCCCTGTTCCCGGAGGGGCTGACTGAAGCTTTCTTT
TRBV28,.,.,TRBJ1-2,CASSDQGFVSLIVGGYTF,TGTGCCAGCAGTGACCAGGGGTTTGTTTCTTTAATTGTGGGTGGCTACACCTTC
TRBV6-1,.,.,TRBJ2-5,CASSVSMQETQYF,TGTGCCAGCAGTGTTTCGATGCAGGAGACCCAGTACTTC
TRBV27,.,.,TRBJ2-7,CASSLREPTVPSSYEQYF,TGTGCCAGCAGTCTAAGAGAGCCGACAGTCCCGAGCTCCTACGAGCAGTACTTC
TRBV6-1,.,.,TRBJ1-1,CASSAMTVRNTEAFF,TGTGCCAGCAGTGCCATGACAGTTAGGAACACTGAAGCTTTCTTT
TRBV2,.,TRBD2,TRBJ2-3,CASSEVGTRGDTQYF,TGTGCCAGCAGTGAAGTAGGGACTAGGGGAGATACGCAGTATTTT
TRBV9,.,.,TRBJ2-7,CASSVDPTVSYEQYF,TGTGCCAGCAGCGTAGATCCCACGGTCTCCTACGAGCAGTACTTC
TRBV30,.,.,TRBJ1-1,CAWVRGFLRAFF,TGTGCCTGGGTGAGGGGGTTCTTGCGGGCTTTCTTT
TRBV6-1,.,.,TRBJ1-2,CASSEWAKEDGYTF,TGTGCCAGCAGTGAATGGGCAAAAGAAGATGGCTACACCTTC
TRBV2,.,.,TRBJ1-6,CASRDSINSPLHF,TGTGCCAGCAGGGACAGTATTAATTCACCCCTCCACTTT
TRBV29-1,.,.,TRBJ1-2,CSVYREPNYGYTF,TGCAGCGTGTACAGGGAACCTAACTATGGCTACACCTTC
TRBV4-3,.,.,TRBJ2-3,CASSQDGSGRGDTQYF,TGCGCCAGCAGCCAAGATGGGTCAGGTCGAGGGGATACGCAGTATTTT
TRBV28,.,.,TRBJ2-3,CASSLSPQGLTDTQYF,TGTGCCAGCAGTTTATCCCCCCAGGGGCTCACAGATACGCAGTATTTT
TRBV18,.,.,TRBJ2-3,CASSPDSSTDTQYF,TGTGCCAGCTCACCGGACAGTAGCACAGATACGCAGTATTTT
TRBV5-1,.,TRBD1,TRBJ1-4,CASSLEDRGHGEKLFF,TGCGCCAGCAGCTTGGAGGACAGGGGGCACGGTGAAAAACTGTTTTTT